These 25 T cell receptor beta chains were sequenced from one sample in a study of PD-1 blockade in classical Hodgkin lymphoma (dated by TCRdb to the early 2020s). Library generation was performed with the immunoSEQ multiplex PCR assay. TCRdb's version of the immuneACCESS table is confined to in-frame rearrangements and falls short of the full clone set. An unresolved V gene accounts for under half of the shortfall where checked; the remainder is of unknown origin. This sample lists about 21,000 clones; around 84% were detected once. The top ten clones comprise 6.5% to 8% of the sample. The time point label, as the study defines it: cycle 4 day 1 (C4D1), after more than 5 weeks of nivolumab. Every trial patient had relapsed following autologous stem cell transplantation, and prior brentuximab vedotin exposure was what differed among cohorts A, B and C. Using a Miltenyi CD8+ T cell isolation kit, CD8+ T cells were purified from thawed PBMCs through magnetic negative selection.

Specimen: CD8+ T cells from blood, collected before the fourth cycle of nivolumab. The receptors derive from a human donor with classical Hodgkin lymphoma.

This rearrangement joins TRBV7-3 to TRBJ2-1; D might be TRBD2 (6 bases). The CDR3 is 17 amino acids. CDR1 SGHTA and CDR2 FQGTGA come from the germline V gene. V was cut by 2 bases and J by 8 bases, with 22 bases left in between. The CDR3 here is CASSLFVLRREEDEQFF. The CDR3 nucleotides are TGTGCCAGCAGCTTATTTGTCCTAAGAAGGGAGGAGGATGAGCAGTTCTTC.

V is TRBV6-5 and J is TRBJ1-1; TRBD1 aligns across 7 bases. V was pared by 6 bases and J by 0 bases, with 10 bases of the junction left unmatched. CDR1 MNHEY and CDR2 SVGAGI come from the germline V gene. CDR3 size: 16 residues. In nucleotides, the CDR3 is TGTGCCAGCAGCTACGCTCGACAGGGAATGAACACTGAAGCTTTCTTT. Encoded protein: CASSYARQGMNTEAFF.

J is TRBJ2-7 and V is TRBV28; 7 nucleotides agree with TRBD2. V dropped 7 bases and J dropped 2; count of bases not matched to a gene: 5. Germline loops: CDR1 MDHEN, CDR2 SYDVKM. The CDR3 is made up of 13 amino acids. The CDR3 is CASIGRGTYEQYF. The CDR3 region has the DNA TGTGCCAGCATTGGGAGGGGAACCTACGAGCAGTACTTC. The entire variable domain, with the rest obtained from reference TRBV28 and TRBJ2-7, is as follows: DVKVTQSSRYLVKRTGEKVFLECVQDMDHENMFWYRQDPGLGLRLIYFSYDVKMKEKGDIPEGYSVSREKKERFSLILESASTNQTSMYLCASIGRGTYEQYFGPGTRLTVT.

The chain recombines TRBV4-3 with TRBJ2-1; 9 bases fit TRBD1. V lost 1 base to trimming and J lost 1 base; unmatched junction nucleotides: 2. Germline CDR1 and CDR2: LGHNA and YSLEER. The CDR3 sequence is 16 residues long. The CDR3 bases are TGCGCCAGCAGCCAAGGGACAGGGGATTCCTACAATGAGCAGTTCTTC. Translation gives CASSQGTGDSYNEQFF.

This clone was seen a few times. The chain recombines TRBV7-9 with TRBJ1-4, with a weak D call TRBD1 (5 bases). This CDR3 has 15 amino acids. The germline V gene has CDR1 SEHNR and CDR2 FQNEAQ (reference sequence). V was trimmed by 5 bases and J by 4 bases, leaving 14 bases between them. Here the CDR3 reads CASSPERGFNEKLFF. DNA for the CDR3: TGTGCCAGCAGCCCCGAACGGGGGTTTAATGAAAAACTGTTTTTT.

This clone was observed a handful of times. The CDR3 DNA sequence: TGTGCCAGCTCACCACCGAACGACGGGACCGGGGAGCTGTTTTTT. Its protein is CASSPPNDGTGELFF. The rearrangement joins TRBV18 to TRBJ2-2; no clear D gene. The CDR3 runs 15 residues. With 0 bases removed from V and 5 bases from J, the gap between germline ends came to 10 bases. CDR1 and CDR2 (germline): KGHSH, LQKENI.

Here the CDR3 reads CSVEVDTRGELFF. The CDR3 DNA reads TGCAGCGTTGAAGTGGACACTCGGGGGGAGCTGTTTTTT. This chain connects TRBV29-1 to TRBJ2-2; D may be TRBD1 (5 bases). Trimming shortened V by 1 base and J by 8 bases, and 11 bases separated the two germline ends. Per the germline V gene, CDR1 is SQVTM and CDR2 is ANQGSEA. The CDR3 extends over 13 amino acids.

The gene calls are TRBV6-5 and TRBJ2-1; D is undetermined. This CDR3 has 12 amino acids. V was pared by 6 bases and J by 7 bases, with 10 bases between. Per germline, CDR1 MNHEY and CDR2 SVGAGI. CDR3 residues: CASSPTGNEQFF. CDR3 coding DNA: TGTGCCAGCAGCCCCACCGGAAATGAGCAGTTCTTC.

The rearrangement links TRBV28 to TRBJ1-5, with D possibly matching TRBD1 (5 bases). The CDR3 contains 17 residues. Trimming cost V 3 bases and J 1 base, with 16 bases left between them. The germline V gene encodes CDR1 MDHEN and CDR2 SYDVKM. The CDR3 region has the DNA TGTGCCAGCAGTTTGGGGTTTAAAGGGGTCAGCAATCAGCCCCAGCATTTT. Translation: CASSLGFKGVSNQPQHF. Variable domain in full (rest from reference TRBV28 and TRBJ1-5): DVKVTQSSRYLVKRTGEKVFLECVQDMDHENMFWYRQDPGLGLRLIYFSYDVKMKEKGDIPEGYSVSREKKERFSLILESASTNQTSMYLCASSLGFKGVSNQPQHFGDGTRLSIL.

CDR3: CASTVGGGLETQYF. In DNA, the CDR3 is TGTGCCAGCACGGTCGGGGGGGGCCTGGAGACCCAGTACTTC. The rearrangement links TRBV9 to TRBJ2-5, with 8 bases lining up with TRBD2. J was trimmed by 5 bases and V by 6 bases; bases with no gene match: 9. The CDR3 length is 14 residues. Germline values: CDR1 SGDLS, CDR2 YYNGEE.

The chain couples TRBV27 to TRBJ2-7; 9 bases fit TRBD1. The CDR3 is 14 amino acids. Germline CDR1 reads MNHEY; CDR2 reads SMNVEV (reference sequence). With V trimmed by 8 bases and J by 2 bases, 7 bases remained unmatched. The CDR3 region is CASQAGTGPYEQYF. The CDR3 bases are TGTGCCAGCCAGGCCGGGACAGGGCCCTACGAGCAGTACTTC.

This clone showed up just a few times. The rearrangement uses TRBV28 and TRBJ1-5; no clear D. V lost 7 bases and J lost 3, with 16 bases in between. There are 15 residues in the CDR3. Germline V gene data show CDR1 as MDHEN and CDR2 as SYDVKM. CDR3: CASNLLLADNQPQHF. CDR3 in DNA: TGTGCCAGCAACCTCCTCCTGGCAGACAATCAGCCCCAGCATTTT.

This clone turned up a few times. The DNA of the CDR3 is TGTGCCAGCAGCCAAGTGACAGGGCTAAACTCCTACGAGCAGTACTTC. This codes for CASSQVTGLNSYEQYF. The chain carries TRBV4-2 and TRBJ2-7, with 7 bases fitting TRBD1. Germline CDR1 and CDR2: LGHNA and YNFKEQ. This CDR3 spans 16 amino acids. J gave up 0 bases and V 1 base, and 6 bases lay outside the gene matches.

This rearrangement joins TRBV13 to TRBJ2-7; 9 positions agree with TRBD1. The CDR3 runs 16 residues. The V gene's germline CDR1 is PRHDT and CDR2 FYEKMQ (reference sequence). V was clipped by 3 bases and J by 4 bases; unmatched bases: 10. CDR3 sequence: CASSLGQGAPYYEQYF. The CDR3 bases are TGTGCCAGCAGCTTGGGACAGGGTGCCCCCTATTACGAGCAGTACTTC.

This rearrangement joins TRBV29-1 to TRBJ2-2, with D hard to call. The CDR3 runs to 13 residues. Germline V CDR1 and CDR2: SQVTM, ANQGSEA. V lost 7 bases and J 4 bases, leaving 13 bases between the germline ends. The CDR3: CSAEGLLTGELFF. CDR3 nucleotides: TGCAGCGCCGAAGGCCTCCTCACCGGGGAGCTGTTTTTT.

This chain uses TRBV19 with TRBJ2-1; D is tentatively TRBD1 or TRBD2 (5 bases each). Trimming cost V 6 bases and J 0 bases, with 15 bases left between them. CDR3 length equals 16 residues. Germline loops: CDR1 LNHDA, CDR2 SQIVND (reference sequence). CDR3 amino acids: CASSPWDRSSYNEQFF. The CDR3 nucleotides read TGTGCCAGTAGCCCCTGGGACCGGAGCTCCTACAATGAGCAGTTCTTC. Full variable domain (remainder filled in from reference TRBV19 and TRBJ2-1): DGGITQSPKYLFRKEGQNVTLSCEQNLNHDAMYWYRQDPGQGLRLIYYSQIVNDFQKGDIAEGYSVSREKKESFPLTVTSAQKNPTAFYLCASSPWDRSSYNEQFFGPGTRLTVL.

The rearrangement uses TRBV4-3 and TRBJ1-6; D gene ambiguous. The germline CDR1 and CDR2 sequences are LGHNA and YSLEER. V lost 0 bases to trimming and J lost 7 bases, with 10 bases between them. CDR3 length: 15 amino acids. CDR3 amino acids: CASSQDMAANSPLHF. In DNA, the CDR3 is TGCGCCAGCAGCCAAGATATGGCGGCAAATTCACCCCTCCACTTT.

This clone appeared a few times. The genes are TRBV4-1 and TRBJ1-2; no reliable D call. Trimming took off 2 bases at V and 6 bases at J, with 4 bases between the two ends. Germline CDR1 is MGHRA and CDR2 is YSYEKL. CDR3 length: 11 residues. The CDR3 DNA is TGCGCCAGCAGCCAATCGGATGGCTACACCTTC. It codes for CASSQSDGYTF.

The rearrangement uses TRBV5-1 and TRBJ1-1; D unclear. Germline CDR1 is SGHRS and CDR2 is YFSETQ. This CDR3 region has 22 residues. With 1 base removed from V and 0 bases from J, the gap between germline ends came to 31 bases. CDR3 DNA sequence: TGCGCCAGCAGCTTGCGGGGATCGAGCCCCGATGAACACGTCCCGATGAACACTGAAGCTTTCTTT. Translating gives CASSLRGSSPDEHVPMNTEAFF.

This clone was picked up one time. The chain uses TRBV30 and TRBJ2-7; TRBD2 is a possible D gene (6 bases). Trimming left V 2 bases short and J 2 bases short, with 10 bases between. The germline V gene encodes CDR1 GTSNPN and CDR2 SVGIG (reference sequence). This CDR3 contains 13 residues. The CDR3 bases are TGTGCCTGGAGTTGGGGCGGGGCCTACGAGCAGTACTTC. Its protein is CAWSWGGAYEQYF.

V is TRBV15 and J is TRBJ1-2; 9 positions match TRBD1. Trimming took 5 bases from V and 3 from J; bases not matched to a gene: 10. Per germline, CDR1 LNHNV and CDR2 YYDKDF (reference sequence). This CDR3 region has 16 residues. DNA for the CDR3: TGTGCCACCAGCGGAGGGTGGACAGGGGAGGACTATGGCTACACCTTC. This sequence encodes CATSGGWTGEDYGYTF.

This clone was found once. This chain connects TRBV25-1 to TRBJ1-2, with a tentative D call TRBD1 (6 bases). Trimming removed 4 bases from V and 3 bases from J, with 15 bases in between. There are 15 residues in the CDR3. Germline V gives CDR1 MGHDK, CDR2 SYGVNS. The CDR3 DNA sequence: TGTGCCAGCAGTGGCTTGGTGGGGGCTGACTATGGCTACACCTTC. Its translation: CASSGLVGADYGYTF.

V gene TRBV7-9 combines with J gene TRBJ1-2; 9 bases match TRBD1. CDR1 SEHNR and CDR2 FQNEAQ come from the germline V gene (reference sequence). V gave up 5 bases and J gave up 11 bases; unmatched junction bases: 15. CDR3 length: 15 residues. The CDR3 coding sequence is TGTGCCAGCAGCCCGCGGGACAGGGAAAGGTTAATGTACACCTTC. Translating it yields CASSPRDRERLMYTF.

CDR3 nucleotide sequence: TGTGCTAGTGGTTTTTCACACCTGAACTATGGCTACACCTTC. It yields the protein CASGFSHLNYGYTF. The rearrangement links TRBV12-5 to TRBJ1-2; D unresolved. The V gene lost 3 bases and the J gene lost 2 bases, with 10 bases spanning the gap. Germline assignment: CDR1 LGHNT and CDR2 FRNRAP. The CDR3 totals 14 residues.

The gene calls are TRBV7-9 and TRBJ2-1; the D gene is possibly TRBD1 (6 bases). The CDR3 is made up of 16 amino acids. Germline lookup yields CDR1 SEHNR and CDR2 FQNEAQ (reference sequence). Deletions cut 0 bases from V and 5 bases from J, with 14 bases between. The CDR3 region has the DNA TGTGCCAGCAGCTTAGCCTACAGGGTTGTCCACAATGAGCAGTTCTTC. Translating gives CASSLAYRVVHNEQFF.